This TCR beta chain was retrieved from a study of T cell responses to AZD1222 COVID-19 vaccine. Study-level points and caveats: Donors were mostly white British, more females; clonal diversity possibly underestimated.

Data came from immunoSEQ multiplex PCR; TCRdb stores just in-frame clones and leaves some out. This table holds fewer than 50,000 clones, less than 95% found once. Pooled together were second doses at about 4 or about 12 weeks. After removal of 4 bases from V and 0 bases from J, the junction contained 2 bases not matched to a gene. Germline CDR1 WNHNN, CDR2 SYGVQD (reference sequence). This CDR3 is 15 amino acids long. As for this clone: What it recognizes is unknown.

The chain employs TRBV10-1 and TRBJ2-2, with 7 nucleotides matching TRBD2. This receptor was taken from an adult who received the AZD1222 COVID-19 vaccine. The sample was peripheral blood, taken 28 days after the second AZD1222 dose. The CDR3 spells CASSAGGANTGELFF. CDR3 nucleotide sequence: TGCGCCAGCAGTGCGGGGGGAGCGAACACCGGGGAGCTGTTTTTT.